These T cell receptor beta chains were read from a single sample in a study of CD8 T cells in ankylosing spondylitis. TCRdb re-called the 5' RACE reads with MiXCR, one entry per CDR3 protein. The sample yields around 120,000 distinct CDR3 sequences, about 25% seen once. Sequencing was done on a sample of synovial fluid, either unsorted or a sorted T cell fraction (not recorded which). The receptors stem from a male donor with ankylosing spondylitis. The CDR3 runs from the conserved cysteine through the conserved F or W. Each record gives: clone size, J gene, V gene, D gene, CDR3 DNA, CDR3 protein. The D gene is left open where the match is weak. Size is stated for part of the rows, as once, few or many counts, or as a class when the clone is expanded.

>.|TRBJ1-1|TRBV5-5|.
TGTGCCAGCAGCCTGCTGACTCTAAACACTGAAGCTTTCTTT
CASSLLTLNTEAFF
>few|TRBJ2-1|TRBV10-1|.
TGCGCCAGCAGTGAAGCCTGGGCGGACAATGAGCAGTTCTTC
CASSEAWADNEQFF
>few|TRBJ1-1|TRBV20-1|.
TGCAGTGCTAGCGAGGACAGGAACACTGAAGCTTTCTTT
CSASEDRNTEAFF
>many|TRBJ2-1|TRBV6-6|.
TGTGCCAGCAGTGGACTATACAATGAGCAGTTCTTC
CASSGLYNEQFF
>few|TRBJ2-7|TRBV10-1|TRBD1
TGCGCCAGCAGTGCTCAGACAGGGGAGTCCTACGAGCAGTACTTC
CASSAQTGESYEQYF
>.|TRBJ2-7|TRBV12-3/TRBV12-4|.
TGTGCCAGCAGTCCCAGCGGGTACCTCACCTACGAGCAGTACTTC
CASSPSGYLTYEQYF
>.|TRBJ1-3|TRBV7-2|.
TGTGCCAGCAGCTTCGGAGGATCCTCTGGAAACACCATATATTTT
CASSFGGSSGNTIYF
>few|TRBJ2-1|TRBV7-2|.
TGTGCCAGCAGCCCCCGCCGGGGGATGGATGAGCAGTTCTTC
CASSPRRGMDEQFF
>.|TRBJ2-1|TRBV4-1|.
TGCGCCAGCAGCCTTCCCCGGGACCAGTTCAGCTCCTACAATGAGCAGTTCTTC
CASSLPRDQFSSYNEQFF
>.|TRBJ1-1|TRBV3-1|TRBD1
TGTGCCAGCGGCCCGGGACAGGGCCACACTGAAGCTTTCTTT
CASGPGQGHTEAFF
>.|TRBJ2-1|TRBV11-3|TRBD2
TGTGCCAGCAGCTTAGAAACTAGCGGGGTTAATGAGCAGTTCTTC
CASSLETSGVNEQFF
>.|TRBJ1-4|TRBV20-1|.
TGCAGTGCTAGAAAGACAAGTAATGAAAAACTGTTTTTT
CSARKTSNEKLFF
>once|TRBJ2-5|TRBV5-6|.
TGTGCCAGCAGCTCTCTGGGGGGGCATTGGGAGACCCAGTACTTC
CASSSLGGHWETQYF
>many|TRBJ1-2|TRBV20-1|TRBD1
TGCAGTGCTAGAGTTACAGGGGGCGCGATGGGTAACTATGGCTACACCTTC
CSARVTGGAMGNYGYTF
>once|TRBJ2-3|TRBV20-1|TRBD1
TGCAGTGCTCAGGACAGGGGTACCACAGATACGCAGTATTTT
CSAQDRGTTDTQYF
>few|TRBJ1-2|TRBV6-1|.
TGTGCCAGCAGTGGGCAGTTTAACTATGGCTACACCTTC
CASSGQFNYGYTF
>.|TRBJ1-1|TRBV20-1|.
TGCAGCGCTCCCAGTCCGGGGATGAACACTGAAGCTTTCTTT
CSAPSPGMNTEAFF
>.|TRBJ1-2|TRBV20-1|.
TGCAGTGCTAGACCGGGGGGGAAGAACTATGGCTACACCTTC
CSARPGGKNYGYTF
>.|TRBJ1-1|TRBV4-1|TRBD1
TGCGCCAGCAGTCAGACAGGGGGTCACACTGAAGCTTTCTTT
CASSQTGGHTEAFF
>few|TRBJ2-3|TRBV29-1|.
TGCAGCTCGAAAGGAGACGTTAGCACAGATACGCAGTATTTT
CSSKGDVSTDTQYF
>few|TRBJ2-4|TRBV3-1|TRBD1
TGTGCCAGCAGCCCACGGACAGGGGATACCAAAAACATTCAGTACTTC
CASSPRTGDTKNIQYF
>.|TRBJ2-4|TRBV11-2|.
TGTGCCAGCAGCTTAGATGGTGGACTGTTAGCCAAAAACATTCAGTACTTC
CASSLDGGLLAKNIQYF
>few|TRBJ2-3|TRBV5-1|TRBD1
TGCGCCAGCAGCGAGCAGGGGGCGACAGATACGCAGTATTTT
CASSEQGATDTQYF
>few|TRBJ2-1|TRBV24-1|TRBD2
TGTGCCACCAGTGACGGCGGGAGTTCCTACAATGAGCAGTTCTTC
CATSDGGSSYNEQFF
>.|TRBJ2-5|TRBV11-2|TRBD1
TGTGCCAGCAGCTTAGGGAGTAGGGGGCCGGGAGAGACCCAGTACTTC
CASSLGSRGPGETQYF
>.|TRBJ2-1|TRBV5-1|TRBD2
TGCGCCAGCAGCGCTGGGGGGGCCTACAATGAGCAGTTCTTC
CASSAGGAYNEQFF
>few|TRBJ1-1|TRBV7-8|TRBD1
TGTGCCAGCAGCTTAGGGGACAGGGGTACGGACACTGAAGCTTTCTTT
CASSLGDRGTDTEAFF
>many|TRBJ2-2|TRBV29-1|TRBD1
TGCAGCGTTTATCCGGGACAGGGGGCTGACACCGGGGAGCTGTTTTTT
CSVYPGQGADTGELFF
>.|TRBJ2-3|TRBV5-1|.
TGCGCCAGCAGCTTGGAACTAGCAAGAGATACGCAGTATTTT
CASSLELARDTQYF
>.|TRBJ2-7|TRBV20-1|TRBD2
TGCAGTGCTAGGTCAAAAGCGGGAGGGTCTCTAGGGCAGTACTTC
CSARSKAGGSLGQYF
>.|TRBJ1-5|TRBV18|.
TGTGCCAGCTCACCCCGGGGGGACGGCAATCAGCCCCAGCATTTT
CASSPRGDGNQPQHF
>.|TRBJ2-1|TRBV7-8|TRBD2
TGTGCCAGCAGAACCGAAGGAACTAGCGGGAGGAATGAGCAGTTCTTC
CASRTEGTSGRNEQFF
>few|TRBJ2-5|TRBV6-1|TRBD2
TGTGCCAGCAGTCCCCGGGAGGGAGGGCAAGAGACCCAGTACTTC
CASSPREGGQETQYF
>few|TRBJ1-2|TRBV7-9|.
TGTGCCAGCAGCTTCGACTCCTTTAGTAACTATGGCTACACCTTC
CASSFDSFSNYGYTF
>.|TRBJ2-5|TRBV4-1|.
TGCGCCAGCAGCCAAGTATCCGGGACATTCCAAGAGACCCAGTACTTC
CASSQVSGTFQETQYF
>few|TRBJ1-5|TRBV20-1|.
TGCAGTGCTTCCAGGGGAGCAACAAATCAGCCCCCGCATTTT
CSASRGATNQPPHF
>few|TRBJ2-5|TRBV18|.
TGTGCCAGCTCACCACCGGGAGAGACCCAGTACTTC
CASSPPGETQYF
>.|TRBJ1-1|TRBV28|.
TGTGCCAGCAGTTCCTCAGGAGCGAACACTGAAGCTTTCTTT
CASSSSGANTEAFF
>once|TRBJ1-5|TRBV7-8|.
TGTGCCAGCAGCTTAGTACCGGTTAGCAATCAGCCCCAGCATTTT
CASSLVPVSNQPQHF
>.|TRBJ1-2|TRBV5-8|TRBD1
TGTGCCAGCAGCATACAGGGGGCGACGTATGGCTACACCTTC
CASSIQGATYGYTF
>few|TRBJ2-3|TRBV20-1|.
TGCAGTGCTAGAGTCGGGACTACAGATACGCAGTATTTT
CSARVGTTDTQYF
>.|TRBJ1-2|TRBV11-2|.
TGTGCCAGCAGCTTAGAGGGAGCAGCCTTCGGAGGCTACACCTTC
CASSLEGAAFGGYTF
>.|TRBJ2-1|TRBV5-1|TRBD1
TGCGCCAGCAGCATATTACCGGGACAGGGGGGCAATGAGCAGTTCTTC
CASSILPGQGGNEQFF
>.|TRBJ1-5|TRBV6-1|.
TGTGCCAGCAGTGAATTTTTGGGACCCCAGCATTTT
CASSEFLGPQHF